The clone carrying this TCR beta chain showed up many times. A much larger clonotype is one base distant, so this may be a read error. This entry comes from a study of breast tumors, draining lymph nodes, adjacent tissues. Samples came from axillary lymph nodes draining the breast cancer. CDR3 length: 14 amino acids. Trimming pared 2 bases from V and 9 bases from J, leaving 17 bases between. Germline CDR1 is DFQATT and CDR2 is SNEGSKA (reference sequence). TCRdb re-called the multiplex PCR reads through MiXCR, storing one row per CDR3 protein. The table lists 150,000 to 250,000 distinct CDR3 sequences, approximately 33% of them singletons, with roughly 4.3% in the top ten.

The sequenced material came from axillary lymph node tissue. This clonotype was obtained from a female donor with breast cancer. Some clones in this sample may be carry-over from other donors' samples. The chain couples TRBV20-1 to TRBJ2-1, with D unresolved. The CDR3 bases are TGCAGTGCTAGACGGGCCAGCTGGTTCACTGAGCAGTTCTTC. Its protein product is CSARRASWFTEQFF.